Sequencing of this T cell receptor beta chain was carried out in a study of early T cells in non-severe SARS-CoV-2 infection. Whole-study context: Unsorted whole-blood RNA was sequenced in bulk, leaving chains unpaired.

As part of library construction, unique molecular identifiers were attached to individual cDNA molecules. TCRdb reanalysed the 5' RACE reads using MiXCR and keeps one entry per CDR3 protein. The sample includes 35,000 or so distinct CDR3 sequences, more than 5% of them seen just once. This clonotype was recorded many times. Its antigen is unknown. The CDR3 loop spans 16 amino acids. The V and J ends lost 5 bases and 2 bases respectively, with 16 bases between them. Germline V gene lookup returns CDR1 SGHAT and CDR2 FQNNGV. Study conclusions and caveats: Clonotype matching in VDJdb favored anti-spike CD8 responses and did not capture private and CD4 specificities.

The receptor's source is an adult who was a healthcare worker with PCR-confirmed SARS-CoV-2 infection or an uninfected control (not recorded which). The rearrangement uses TRBV11-2 and TRBJ2-1; D gene ambiguous. The sample taken for sequencing was whole blood. Here the CDR3 reads CASSRILPQTYNEQFF. CDR3 DNA: TGTGCCAGCAGCCGAATCCTTCCTCAGACCTACAATGAGCAGTTCTTC.